This T cell receptor beta chain was captured by sequencing in a study of siplizumab effects on memory and regulatory T cells. The assay was immunoSEQ multiplex PCR, and TCRdb's table has in-frame clones only and misses some. The profile shows roughly 120,000 clones, approximately 92% of them singletons. Study results and limitations: Major contributors to the alloresponse seemed to be naive T cells, which also appeared more diverse than memory cells.

Of note for this clone: Its antigen remains unknown.

Material for sequencing was CD4+ T cells sorted from blood. This TCR came from a human donor in good health.

CDR3 in amino acids: CASSLRGALTDTQYF. CDR3 nucleotides: TGTGCCAGCAGCCTGCGGGGGGCCCTCACAGATACGCAGTATTTT. The chain links TRBV5-8 to TRBJ2-3; 8 bases are a match to TRBD2. With 4 bases clipped from V and 2 bases from J, the junction kept 6 bases outside the gene matches. The V gene's germline CDR1 is SGHTS and CDR2 YDEGEE. The CDR3 is 15 amino acids.